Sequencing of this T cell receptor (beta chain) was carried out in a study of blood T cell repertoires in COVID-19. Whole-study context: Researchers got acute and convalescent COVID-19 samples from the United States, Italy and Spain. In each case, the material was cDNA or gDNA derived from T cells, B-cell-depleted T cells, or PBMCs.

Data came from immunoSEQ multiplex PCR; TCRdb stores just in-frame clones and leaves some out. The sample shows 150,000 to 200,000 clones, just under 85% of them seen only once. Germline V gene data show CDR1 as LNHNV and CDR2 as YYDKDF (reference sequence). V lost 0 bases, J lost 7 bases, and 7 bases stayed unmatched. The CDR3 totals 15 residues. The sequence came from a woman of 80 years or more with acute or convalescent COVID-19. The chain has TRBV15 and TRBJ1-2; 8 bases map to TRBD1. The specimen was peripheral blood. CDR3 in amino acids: CATSRDAGGASGYTF. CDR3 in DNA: TGTGCCACCAGCAGAGATGCAGGGGGCGCATCTGGCTACACCTTC.